This is a list of T cell receptor beta chains from one sample in a study of blood T cell repertoires in COVID-19. Assay used: immunoSEQ multiplex PCR; TCRdb lists only in-frame clones, some missing. The sample records about 190,000 clones, approximately 90% being singletons. The sample comprised peripheral blood. All receptors derive from a man younger than 45 with acute or convalescent COVID-19. CDR3s include the opening cysteine and the closing phenylalanine or tryptophan. The order of the fields is CDR3 DNA, CDR3 protein, clone size, CDR3 length, J gene, V gene, D gene. D genes are given only for firm matches. Clone size is stated in some rows and not others, as once, few, many or a class when expanded.

CDR3nt: TGCGCCAGCAGCTCCCACACCGGGACAGGGCGAGAGACCCAGTACTTC
CDR3aa: CASSSHTGTGRETQYF
abundance: .
len: 16
j_gene: TRBJ2-5
v_gene: TRBV4-1
d_gene: TRBD1

CDR3nt: TGTGCCAGCAGATTTGGGGCGGTCTCCTATGGCTACACCTTC
CDR3aa: CASRFGAVSYGYTF
abundance: .
len: 14
j_gene: TRBJ1-2
v_gene: TRBV5-6
d_gene: .

CDR3nt: TGTGCCAGCAGCTTGGGACTAGCGGGGACAGATACGCAGTATTTT
CDR3aa: CASSLGLAGTDTQYF
abundance: .
len: 15
j_gene: TRBJ2-3
v_gene: TRBV7-8
d_gene: TRBD2

CDR3nt: TGTGCCTGGGCGGGACAGACAAATTCACCCCTCCACTTT
CDR3aa: CAWAGQTNSPLHF
abundance: .
len: 13
j_gene: TRBJ1-6
v_gene: TRBV30
d_gene: TRBD1

CDR3nt: TGTGCCAGTAGTCCGCTCGGCGGGAGCAAAGGCAATGAGCAGTTCTTC
CDR3aa: CASSPLGGSKGNEQFF
abundance: .
len: 16
j_gene: TRBJ2-1
v_gene: TRBV19
d_gene: TRBD2

CDR3nt: TGTGCCAGCAGTTCAGACAGGGATGAGAACGGCTACACCTTC
CDR3aa: CASSSDRDENGYTF
abundance: .
len: 14
j_gene: TRBJ1-2
v_gene: TRBV28
d_gene: TRBD1

CDR3nt: TGTGCCACCCAATCGGGACTAGCGGGGACCTACGAGCAGTACTTC
CDR3aa: CATQSGLAGTYEQYF
abundance: .
len: 15
j_gene: TRBJ2-7
v_gene: TRBV2
d_gene: TRBD2

CDR3nt: TGCGCCAGCAGTTCGACAGGGCAAGAGACCCAGTACTTC
CDR3aa: CASSSTGQETQYF
abundance: .
len: 13
j_gene: TRBJ2-5
v_gene: TRBV5-1
d_gene: TRBD1

CDR3nt: TGTGCCAGCAGCGTAGATCCGGGGGGCACTGAAGCTTTCTTT
CDR3aa: CASSVDPGGTEAFF
abundance: .
len: 14
j_gene: TRBJ1-1
v_gene: TRBV9
d_gene: .

CDR3nt: TGTGCCAGCAGCCCGACTAGCGGGGGTTCATTAGAGCAGTACTTC
CDR3aa: CASSPTSGGSLEQYF
abundance: .
len: 15
j_gene: TRBJ2-7
v_gene: TRBV28
d_gene: TRBD2

CDR3nt: TGTGCCAGTGGGAACCCAGGGACACCCCAATTTGACGAGCAGTACTTC
CDR3aa: CASGNPGTPQFDEQYF
abundance: .
len: 16
j_gene: TRBJ2-7
v_gene: TRBV28
d_gene: .

CDR3nt: TGTGCCAGCAGCTTAATGGGGGGGGATTCACCCCTCCACTTT
CDR3aa: CASSLMGGDSPLHF
abundance: few
len: 14
j_gene: TRBJ1-6
v_gene: TRBV7-3
d_gene: .